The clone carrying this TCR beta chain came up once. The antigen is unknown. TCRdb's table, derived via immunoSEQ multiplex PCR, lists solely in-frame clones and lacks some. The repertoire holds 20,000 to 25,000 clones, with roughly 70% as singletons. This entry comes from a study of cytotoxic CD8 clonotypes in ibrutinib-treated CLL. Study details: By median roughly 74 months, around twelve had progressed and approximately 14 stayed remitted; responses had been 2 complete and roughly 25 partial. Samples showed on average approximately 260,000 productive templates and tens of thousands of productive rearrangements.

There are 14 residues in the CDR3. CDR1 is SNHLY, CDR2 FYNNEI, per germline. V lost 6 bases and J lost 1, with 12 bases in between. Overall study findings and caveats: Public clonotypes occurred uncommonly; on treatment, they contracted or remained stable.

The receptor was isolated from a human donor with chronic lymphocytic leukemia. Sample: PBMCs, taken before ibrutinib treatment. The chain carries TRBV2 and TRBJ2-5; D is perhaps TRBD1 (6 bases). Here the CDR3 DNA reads TGTGCCAGCAGACCCACAGGGCCCCAAGAGACCCAGTACTTC. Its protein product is CASRPTGPQETQYF.